This entry describes one T cell receptor beta chain. The antigen is unknown. Mismatch repair deficiency was confirmed in all patients, by PCR or immunohistochemistry. TCR sequencing covered a few patients who responded to pembrolizumab. The CDR3 has 16 residues. The junction had 5 bases not matched to a gene; V was cut back by 0 bases and J by 4 bases. In germline, CDR1 is MGHRA, CDR2 YSYEKL. This entry is derived from a study of PD-1 blockade in mismatch repair-deficient tumors. Study details: Patients had roughly twelve mismatch repair-deficient cancer types, all previously treated and progressing. Findings and caveats of the study: Rapid post-treatment expansion, then contraction, generally preceding radiologic response, marked tumor-resident clones.

Generated by immunoSEQ multiplex PCR, the TCRdb table keeps only in-frame clones and is missing some. The sample lists 77,000 or so clones; about four fifths were seen once. This TCR came from an adult with mismatch repair-deficient cancer. The rearrangement links TRBV4-1 to TRBJ2-7; 11 nucleotides line up with TRBD2. Source: peripheral blood, taken 44 weeks after starting pembrolizumab. The CDR3 loop reads CASSQDRGLAVYEQYF. CDR3 bases: TGCGCCAGCAGCCAAGATAGGGGACTAGCGGTTTACGAGCAGTACTTC.